Sequencing of this T cell receptor (beta chain) was carried out in a study of long-term antiretroviral therapy in people with HIV. On the study more broadly: The 2015 immediate-ART recommendation came about a decade after the earliest samples.

At the survey level, the v3.0 immunoSEQ assay was run. Measured with immunoSEQ multiplex PCR; TCRdb has only the in-frame clones, and not every one. This table has some 28,000 clones, 75% to 95% appearing once. On this clone itself: Its antigen is still unknown.

Whole-study findings and limits: Post-ART diversity increased but stayed below transplant donor controls. Someone took the blood between the mid-2000s and the late 2010s, maybe while older ART regimens were in use.

Trimming removed 5 bases at V and 4 bases at J, with 12 bases between. The CDR3 runs to 13 residues. CDR1 SGHTA and CDR2 FQGNSA come from the germline V gene. The specimen was unsorted PBMCs, collected more than 5 years after starting antiretroviral therapy. The chain has TRBV7-2 and TRBJ2-7, with D hard to call. The clonotype comes from a woman aged 40 to 50 with HIV. The CDR3 bases are TGTGCCAGCAGCGAAGGCCGACGGTACGAGCAGTACTTC. It translates to CASSEGRRYEQYF. The whole variable domain, filled in from reference TRBV7-2 and TRBJ2-7, reads GAGVSQSPSNKVTEKGKDVELRCDPISGHTALYWYRQSLGQGLEFLIYFQGNSAPDKSGLPSDRFSAERTGGSVSTLTIQRTQQEDSAVYLCASSEGRRYEQYFGPGTRLTVT.